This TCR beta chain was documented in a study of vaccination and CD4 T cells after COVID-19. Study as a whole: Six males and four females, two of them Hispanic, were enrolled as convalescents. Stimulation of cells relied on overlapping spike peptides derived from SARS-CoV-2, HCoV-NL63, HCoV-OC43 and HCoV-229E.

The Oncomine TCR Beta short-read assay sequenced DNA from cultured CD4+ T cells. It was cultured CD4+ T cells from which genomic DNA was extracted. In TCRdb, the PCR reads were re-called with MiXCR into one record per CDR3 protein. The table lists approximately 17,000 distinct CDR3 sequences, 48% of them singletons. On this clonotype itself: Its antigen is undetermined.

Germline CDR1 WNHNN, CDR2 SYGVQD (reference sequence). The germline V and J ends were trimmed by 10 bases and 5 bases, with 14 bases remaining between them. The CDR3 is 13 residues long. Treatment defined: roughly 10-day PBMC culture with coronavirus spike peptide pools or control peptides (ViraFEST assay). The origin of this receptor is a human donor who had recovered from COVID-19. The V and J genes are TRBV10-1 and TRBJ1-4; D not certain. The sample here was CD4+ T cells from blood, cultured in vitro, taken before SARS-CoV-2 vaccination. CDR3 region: CATSPSGNEKLFF. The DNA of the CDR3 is TGCGCCACCTCACCAAGTGGGAATGAAAAACTGTTTTTT.